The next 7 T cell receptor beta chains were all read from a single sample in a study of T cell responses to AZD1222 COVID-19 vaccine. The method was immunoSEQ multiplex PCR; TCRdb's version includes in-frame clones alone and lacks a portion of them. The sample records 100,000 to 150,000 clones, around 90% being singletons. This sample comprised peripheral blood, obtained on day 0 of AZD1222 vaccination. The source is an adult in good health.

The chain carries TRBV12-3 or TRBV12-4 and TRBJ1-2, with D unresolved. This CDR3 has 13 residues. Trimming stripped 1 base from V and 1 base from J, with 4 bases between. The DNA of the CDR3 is TGTGCCAGCAGTTTAGGGGATAACTATGGCTACACCTTC. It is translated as CASSLGDNYGYTF.

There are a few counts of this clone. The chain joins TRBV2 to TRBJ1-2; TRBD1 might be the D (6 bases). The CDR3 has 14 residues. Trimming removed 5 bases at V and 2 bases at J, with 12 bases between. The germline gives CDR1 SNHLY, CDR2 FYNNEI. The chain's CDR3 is CASSLGTSNYGYTF. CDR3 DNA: TGTGCCAGCAGTCTTGGGACAAGCAACTATGGCTACACCTTC.

CDR3 residues: CASSPDRVSDTEAFF. CDR3 nucleotides: TGTGCCAGCAGTCCGGACAGGGTGAGCGACACTGAAGCTTTCTTT. The rearrangement joins TRBV27 to TRBJ1-1; the match to TRBD1 covers 8 bases. Germline CDR1 and CDR2: MNHEY and SMNVEV (reference sequence). The V and J ends lost 5 bases and 3 bases, in that order; junction bases with no gene match: 8. This CDR3 comprises 15 residues.

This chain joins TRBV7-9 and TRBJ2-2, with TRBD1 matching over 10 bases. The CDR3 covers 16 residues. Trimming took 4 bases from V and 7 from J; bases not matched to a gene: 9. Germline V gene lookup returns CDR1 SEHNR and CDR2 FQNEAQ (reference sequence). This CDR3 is CASSYPTGGPDGELFF. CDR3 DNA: TGTGCCAGCAGCTACCCGACAGGGGGCCCGGACGGGGAGCTGTTTTTT.

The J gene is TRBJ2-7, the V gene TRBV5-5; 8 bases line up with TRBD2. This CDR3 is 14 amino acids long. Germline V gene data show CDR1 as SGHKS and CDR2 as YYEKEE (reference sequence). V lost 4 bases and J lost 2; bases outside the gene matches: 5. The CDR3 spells CASSQQGLAYEQYF. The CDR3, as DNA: TGTGCCAGCAGCCAACAGGGACTAGCCTACGAGCAGTACTTC. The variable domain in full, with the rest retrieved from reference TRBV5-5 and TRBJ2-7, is DAGVTQSPTHLIKTRGQQVTLRCSPISGHKSVSWYQQVLGQGPQFIFQYYEKEERGRGNFPDRFSARQFPNYSSELNVNALLLGDSALYLCASSQQGLAYEQYFGPGTRLTVT.

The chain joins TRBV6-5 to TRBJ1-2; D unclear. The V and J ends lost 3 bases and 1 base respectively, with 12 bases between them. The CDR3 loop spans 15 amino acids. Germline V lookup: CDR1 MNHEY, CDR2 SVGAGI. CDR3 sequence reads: CASSYEEPINYGYTF. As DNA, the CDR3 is TGTGCCAGCAGTTATGAGGAGCCGATTAACTATGGCTACACCTTC.

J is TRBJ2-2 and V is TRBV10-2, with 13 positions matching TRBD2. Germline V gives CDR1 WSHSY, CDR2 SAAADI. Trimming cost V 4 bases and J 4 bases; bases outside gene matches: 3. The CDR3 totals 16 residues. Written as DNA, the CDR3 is TGCGCCAGCAGTGGCCGGACTAGCGGGAGCACCGGGGAGCTGTTTTTT. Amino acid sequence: CASSGRTSGSTGELFF.